This T cell receptor (beta chain) was identified during a study of persistence of HIV-infected CD4 T cells. Sequencing used immunoSEQ version 4 in survey mode. TCRdb keeps only in-frame clones here, not all; method: immunoSEQ multiplex PCR. Here the sample spans fewer than 30,000 clones, around 82% being singletons. In regard to this clone: The antigen remains undetermined.

Stimulation used approximately 9.5 ug/mL lysate from CMV-infected fibroblasts. Sorted nonresponding memory CD4+ T cells were CD40L-negative, CD69-negative, CD45RO-high. For at least 4 years, plasma HIV-1 RNA was undetectable (<50 copies/mL). The CDR3 has 14 residues. Germline lookup yields CDR1 SGHNT and CDR2 YYREEE (reference sequence). V dropped 4 bases and J dropped 4; count of bases not matched to a gene: 6. The J gene is TRBJ1-2, the V gene TRBV5-4; 8 nucleotides agree with TRBD1. The input for sequencing was CD4+ T cells sorted from PBMCs after approximately 19-hour stimulation, taken from a patient who received antiretroviral therapy. The source of this sequence is an adult man with HIV who was CMV-seropositive. Written as DNA, the CDR3 is TGTGCCAGCAGCGGGACCGGGACAGGCTATGGCTACACCTTC. Translation gives CASSGTGTGYGYTF.